This is a list of T cell receptor gamma chains from one sample in a study of Vδ1+ human thymocytes. TCRdb re-processed the multiplex PCR reads via CATT. The sample holds 25,000 to 35,000 gamma-chain clones, 20% seen once. The sequenced material came from Vdelta1+ gamma-delta thymocytes from the thymus. Every receptor here comes from a boy younger than two who had congenital heart surgery. Each CDR3 is given with its conserved first and last residue. Not all rows give a size; the values are once, few, many and, for expanded clones, a class.

V gene: TRGV2
J gene: TRGJP2
clone size: -
CDR3 protein: CATWDGLFGDWIKTF
CDR3 DNA: TGTGCCACCTGGGACGGGCTCTTTGGTGATTGGATCAAGACGTTT

V gene: TRGV9
J gene: TRGJP
clone size: -
CDR3 protein: CALWPRALGKKIMVF
CDR3 DNA: TGTGCCTTGTGGCCAAGAGCGTTGGGCAAAAAAATCATGGTATTT

V gene: TRGV9
J gene: TRGJP2
clone size: -
CDR3 protein: CALWEVQGKGILSSDWIKTF
CDR3 DNA: TGTGCCTTGTGGGAGGTGCAGGGGAAAGGCATCCTAAGTAGTGATTGGATCAAGACGTTT

V gene: TRGV9
J gene: TRGJ1/TRGJ2
clone size: -
CDR3 protein: CALWEVGLF
CDR3 DNA: TGTGCCTTGTGGGAGGTTGGACTCTTT

V gene: TRGV3
J gene: TRGJP1
clone size: few
CDR3 protein: CATWDRPRWTGWFKIF
CDR3 DNA: TGTGCCACCTGGGACAGGCCAAGGTGGACTGGTTGGTTCAAGATATTT

V gene: TRGV8
J gene: TRGJ1/TRGJ2
clone size: few
CDR3 protein: CATWDRPVGYKKLF
CDR3 DNA: TGTGCCACCTGGGATAGGCCGGTTGGTTATAAGAAACTCTTT

V gene: TRGV4
J gene: TRGJ1/TRGJ2
clone size: few
CDR3 protein: CATWDAPNYYKKLF
CDR3 DNA: TGTGCCACCTGGGATGCCCCGAATTATTATAAGAAACTCTTT

V gene: TRGV5
J gene: TRGJP2
clone size: -
CDR3 protein: CATWDRRGRSSDWIKTF
CDR3 DNA: TGTGCCACCTGGGACAGGCGGGGTAGGAGTAGTGATTGGATCAAGACGTTT

V gene: TRGV5
J gene: TRGJP2
clone size: -
CDR3 protein: CATWDRRWQSSDWIKTF
CDR3 DNA: TGTGCCACCTGGGACAGGCGTTGGCAGAGTAGTGATTGGATCAAGACGTTT

V gene: TRGV4
J gene: TRGJ1/TRGJ2
clone size: few
CDR3 protein: CATWVPKNYYKKLF
CDR3 DNA: TGTGCCACCTGGGTCCCTAAGAATTATTATAAGAAACTCTTT

V gene: TRGV4
J gene: TRGJ1/TRGJ2
clone size: once
CDR3 protein: CATWDARRKGYKKLF
CDR3 DNA: TGTGCCACCTGGGATGCGCGACGGAAGGGATATAAGAAACTCTTT

V gene: TRGV8
J gene: TRGJ1/TRGJ2
clone size: few
CDR3 protein: CATWAQSRRVNYKKLF
CDR3 DNA: TGTGCCACCTGGGCCCAATCCCGGCGGGTGAATTATAAGAAACTCTTT

V gene: TRGV9
J gene: TRGJ1/TRGJ2
clone size: -
CDR3 protein: CALWETRGKLF
CDR3 DNA: TGTGCCTTGTGGGAGACGAGGGGGAAACTCTTT

V gene: TRGV8
J gene: TRGJ1/TRGJ2
clone size: few
CDR3 protein: CATWEPGDYYKKLF
CDR3 DNA: TGTGCCACCTGGGAACCGGGGGATTATTATAAGAAACTCTTT

V gene: TRGV9
J gene: TRGJ1/TRGJ2
clone size: -
CDR3 protein: CALWEVRRSGYKKLF
CDR3 DNA: TGTGCCTTGTGGGAGGTGCGACGGTCGGGTTATAAGAAACTCTTT

V gene: TRGV8
J gene: TRGJ1/TRGJ2
clone size: medium-sized
CDR3 protein: CATWVPNYYKKLF
CDR3 DNA: TGTGCCACCTGGGTCCCGAATTATTATAAGAAACTCTTT

V gene: TRGV4
J gene: TRGJ1/TRGJ2
clone size: -
CDR3 protein: CATWDVGPSYYYKKLF
CDR3 DNA: TGTGCCACCTGGGATGTAGGCCCCTCTTATTATTATAAGAAACTCTTT

V gene: TRGV3
J gene: TRGJ1/TRGJ2
clone size: -
CDR3 protein: CATWDRRDYKKLF
CDR3 DNA: TGTGCCACCTGGGACAGGCGCGATTATAAGAAACTCTTT

V gene: TRGV9
J gene: TRGJ1/TRGJ2
clone size: -
CDR3 protein: CASWEVQEKLF
CDR3 DNA: TGTGCCTCGTGGGAGGTGCAAGAGAAACTCTTT

V gene: TRGV5
J gene: TRGJ1/TRGJ2
clone size: few
CDR3 protein: CATWDRNQDYKKLF
CDR3 DNA: TGTGCCACCTGGGACAGGAATCAGGATTATAAGAAACTCTTT

V gene: TRGV9
J gene: TRGJ1/TRGJ2
clone size: few
CDR3 protein: CALWEKKKGYYKKLF
CDR3 DNA: TGTGCCTTGTGGGAGAAAAAAAAGGGTTATTATAAGAAACTCTTT

V gene: TRGV4
J gene: TRGJ1/TRGJ2
clone size: few
CDR3 protein: CATWDACYYKKLF
CDR3 DNA: TGTGCCACCTGGGATGCTTGTTATTATAAGAAACTCTTT

V gene: TRGV3
J gene: TRGJ1/TRGJ2
clone size: -
CDR3 protein: CATWDGRNYHKKLF
CDR3 DNA: TGTGCCACCTGGGACGGACGGAATTATCATAAGAAACTCTTT

V gene: TRGV9
J gene: TRGJP
clone size: -
CDR3 protein: CALWEVPCRELGKKIKVF
CDR3 DNA: TGTGCCTTGTGGGAGGTGCCCTGTCGAGAGTTGGGCAAAAAAATCAAGGTATTT

V gene: TRGV8
J gene: TRGJ1/TRGJ2
clone size: -
CDR3 protein: CATWGALGYKKLF
CDR3 DNA: TGTGCCACCTGGGGCGCATTGGGTTATAAGAAACTCTTT

V gene: TRGV4
J gene: TRGJ1/TRGJ2
clone size: -
CDR3 protein: CATWDAFAYYKKLF
CDR3 DNA: TGTGCCACCTGGGATGCCTTCGCTTATTATAAGAAACTCTTT

V gene: TRGV9
J gene: TRGJ1/TRGJ2
clone size: -
CDR3 protein: CALWEVYLDYKKLF
CDR3 DNA: TGTGCCTTGTGGGAGGTGTACTTGGATTATAAGAAACTCTTT

V gene: TRGV4
J gene: TRGJ1/TRGJ2
clone size: few
CDR3 protein: CATWDGPFYKKLF
CDR3 DNA: TGTGCCACCTGGGATGGGCCATTTTATAAGAAACTCTTT

V gene: TRGV4
J gene: TRGJP2
clone size: -
CDR3 protein: CATWDGPLWRGKTF
CDR3 DNA: TGTGCCACCTGGGATGGGCCGTTATGGAGGGGCAAGACGTTT

V gene: TRGV5
J gene: TRGJ1/TRGJ2
clone size: few
CDR3 protein: CATWDPCGFFDKKLF
CDR3 DNA: TGTGCCACCTGGGACCCCTGCGGGTTTTTCGATAAGAAACTCTTT

V gene: TRGV2
J gene: TRGJ1/TRGJ2
clone size: few
CDR3 protein: CATWDVSLGRCYKKLF
CDR3 DNA: TGTGCCACCTGGGATGTTAGTTTGGGTCGCTGTTATAAGAAACTCTTT

V gene: TRGV9
J gene: TRGJ1/TRGJ2
clone size: -
CDR3 protein: CALWEDPNYYKKLF
CDR3 DNA: TGTGCCTTGTGGGAGGACCCAAATTATTATAAGAAACTCTTT

V gene: TRGV5
J gene: TRGJ1/TRGJ2
clone size: -
CDR3 protein: CATWDRIYYKKLF
CDR3 DNA: TGTGCTACCTGGGACAGAATTTATTATAAGAAACTCTTT

V gene: TRGV9
J gene: TRGJ1/TRGJ2
clone size: few
CDR3 protein: CALWEVSYKKLF
CDR3 DNA: TGTGCCTTGTGGGAGGTGTCATATAAGAAACTCTTT

V gene: TRGV2
J gene: TRGJ1/TRGJ2
clone size: -
CDR3 protein: CATWDGPHHYKKLF
CDR3 DNA: TGTGCCACCTGGGACGGGCCGCACCATTATAAGAAACTCTTT

V gene: TRGV9
J gene: TRGJP
clone size: -
CDR3 protein: CALWECKELGKKIKVF
CDR3 DNA: TGTGCCTTGTGGGAGTGCAAAGAGTTGGGCAAAAAAATCAAGGTATTT

V gene: TRGV3
J gene: TRGJP2
clone size: few
CDR3 protein: CATWTLYWIKTF
CDR3 DNA: TGTGCCACCTGGACCCTATATTGGATCAAGACGTTT

V gene: TRGV8
J gene: TRGJP2
clone size: -
CDR3 protein: CATWDRSAWIKTF
CDR3 DNA: TGTGCCACCTGGGATAGATCTGCTTGGATCAAGACGTTT

V gene: TRGV3
J gene: TRGJ1/TRGJ2
clone size: few
CDR3 protein: CATWDRPPSKKLF
CDR3 DNA: TGTGCCACCTGGGACAGGCCCCCCTCGAAGAAACTCTTT

V gene: TRGV5
J gene: TRGJ1/TRGJ2
clone size: -
CDR3 protein: CATWERTGSQNYYKKLF
CDR3 DNA: TGTGCCACCTGGGAGAGGACCGGGAGCCAAAATTATTATAAGAAACTCTTT

V gene: TRGV5
J gene: TRGJ1/TRGJ2
clone size: -
CDR3 protein: CATWDCYYYKKLF
CDR3 DNA: TGTGCCACCTGGGACTGCTATTATTATAAGAAACTCTTT

V gene: TRGV9
J gene: TRGJ1/TRGJ2
clone size: medium-sized
CDR3 protein: CALWEVLYYKKLF
CDR3 DNA: TGTGCCTTGTGGGAGGTGCTTTATTATAAGAAACTCTTT